These T cell receptor beta chains were read from a single sample in a study of blood T cell repertoires in COVID-19. Data came from immunoSEQ multiplex PCR; TCRdb stores just in-frame clones and leaves some out. The table includes fewer than 400,000 clones, around 88% detected once. The specimen was peripheral blood. The receptor set was obtained from a young man with active or convalescent COVID-19. CDR3s include the opening cysteine and the closing phenylalanine or tryptophan. Fields, in order: CDR3 protein, CDR3 DNA, V gene, J gene, clone size, D gene. A D gene is named only where the DNA matches it firmly. Size is stated for part of the rows, as once, few or many counts, or as a class when the clone is expanded.

CDR3: CASSTASGEGRDTQYF
DNA: TGTGCCAGCAGCACCGCTAGCGGGGAGGGGAGAGATACGCAGTATTTT
V: TRBV7-2
J: TRBJ2-3
size: once
D: TRBD2

CDR3: CASSLTESVNQPQHF
DNA: TGTGCCAGCAGTTTAACCGAGAGTGTCAATCAGCCCCAGCATTTT
V: TRBV28
J: TRBJ1-5
size: few
D: -

CDR3: CASSLGLGGYNSPLHF
DNA: TGTGCCAGCAGCTTGGGCCTCGGGGGCTATAATTCACCCCTCCACTTT
V: TRBV5-6
J: TRBJ1-6
size: -
D: -

CDR3: CASSCGGTLYEQYF
DNA: TGTGCCAGCAGCTGCGGGGGGACTCTGTACGAGCAGTACTTC
V: TRBV5-6
J: TRBJ2-7
size: -
D: TRBD2

CDR3: CASSMRENTEAFF
DNA: TGTGCCAGTAGTATGAGGGAAAACACTGAAGCTTTCTTT
V: TRBV19
J: TRBJ1-1
size: once
D: -

CDR3: CASSQARWGGTGNTIYF
DNA: TGTGCCAGCAGCCAAGCCCGCTGGGGGGGGACTGGAAACACCATATATTTT
V: TRBV3-1/TRBV3-2
J: TRBJ1-3
size: -
D: -

CDR3: CASGLVRGSSYEQYF
DNA: TGTGCCAGCGGTTTGGTACGGGGGAGCTCCTACGAGCAGTACTTC
V: TRBV27
J: TRBJ2-7
size: -
D: -

CDR3: CASSSDRVEQYF
DNA: TGTGCCAGCAGCTCGGACAGGGTCGAGCAGTACTTC
V: TRBV7-2
J: TRBJ2-7
size: once
D: TRBD1

CDR3: CATSRGQGAYEQYF
DNA: TGTGCCACCAGCCGCGGACAGGGCGCCTACGAGCAGTACTTC
V: TRBV24-1
J: TRBJ2-7
size: -
D: TRBD1

CDR3: CASSNPRTGKYF
DNA: TGTGCCAGCAGCAATCCCCGGACAGGGAAGTACTTC
V: TRBV7-2
J: TRBJ2-7
size: -
D: TRBD1

CDR3: CASSEAANVYGYTF
DNA: TGTGCCAGCAGTGAAGCAGCGAACGTTTATGGCTACACCTTC
V: TRBV6-1
J: TRBJ1-2
size: -
D: -

CDR3: CASSYSTTVDTQYF
DNA: TGTGCCAGCAGTTACTCGACAACGGTAGATACGCAGTATTTT
V: TRBV6-2/TRBV6-3
J: TRBJ2-3
size: -
D: -

CDR3: CASAPGQEYEQYF
DNA: TGTGCCAGCGCGCCGGGACAGGAATACGAGCAGTACTTC
V: TRBV2
J: TRBJ2-7
size: -
D: TRBD1

CDR3: CASSLGGTWNTGELFF
DNA: TGTGCCAGCAGCTTGGGTGGGACTTGGAACACCGGGGAGCTGTTTTTT
V: TRBV5-4
J: TRBJ2-2
size: -
D: -

CDR3: CASSESGGIAKNIQYF
DNA: TGTGCCAGCAGTGAATCCGGGGGAATAGCCAAAAACATTCAGTACTTC
V: TRBV25-1
J: TRBJ2-4
size: -
D: -

CDR3: CASSYSGLAVDTQYF
DNA: TGTGCCAGCAGTTATAGCGGACTCGCGGTAGATACGCAGTATTTT
V: TRBV6-2/TRBV6-3
J: TRBJ2-3
size: -
D: -

CDR3: CASSQNGLAGAKQYF
DNA: TGTGCCAGCAGTCAAAACGGACTAGCGGGAGCTAAGCAGTATTTT
V: TRBV11-2
J: TRBJ2-3
size: once
D: TRBD2

CDR3: CATSRLRGAGGTSEDTQYF
DNA: TGTGCCACCAGCAGACTTAGGGGGGCAGGGGGGACTAGCGAAGATACGCAGTATTTT
V: TRBV15
J: TRBJ2-3
size: -
D: TRBD2

CDR3: CASSQDPVYNEQFF
DNA: TGCGCCAGCAGCCAAGATCCAGTCTACAATGAGCAGTTCTTC
V: TRBV4-1
J: TRBJ2-1
size: -
D: -

CDR3: CASSPRLNGELFF
DNA: TGTGCCAGCAGTCCCCGGTTGAACGGGGAGCTGTTTTTT
V: TRBV12-3/TRBV12-4
J: TRBJ2-2
size: -
D: -

CDR3: CATSEWTGANTGELFF
DNA: TGTGCCACCAGTGAATGGACAGGGGCGAACACCGGGGAGCTGTTTTTT
V: TRBV24-1
J: TRBJ2-2
size: -
D: TRBD1

CDR3: CASSLPQASGFGYEQYF
DNA: TGTGCCAGCAGCCTCCCGCAGGCTAGCGGGTTCGGGTACGAGCAGTACTTC
V: TRBV21-1
J: TRBJ2-7
size: -
D: -

CDR3: CSVVTVAGFQETQYF
DNA: TGCAGCGTTGTCACGGTAGCGGGGTTCCAAGAGACCCAGTACTTC
V: TRBV29-1
J: TRBJ2-5
size: -
D: TRBD2

CDR3: CASSWGPTNLNTEAFF
DNA: TGTGCCAGCAGCTGGGGGCCGACCAACCTGAACACTGAAGCTTTCTTT
V: TRBV7-3
J: TRBJ1-1
size: -
D: -

CDR3: CASTERVNIQYF
DNA: TGTGCCAGCACCGAGCGGGTTAACATTCAGTACTTC
V: TRBV2
J: TRBJ2-4
size: -
D: -

CDR3: CASRSSFEAFF
DNA: TGTGCCAGTAGATCCTCTTTCGAAGCTTTCTTT
V: TRBV19
J: TRBJ1-1
size: -
D: -

CDR3: CASSKDTSPPSYEQYF
DNA: TGTGCCAGCAGCAAAGATACTAGTCCCCCATCCTACGAGCAGTACTTC
V: TRBV21-1
J: TRBJ2-7
size: -
D: -

CDR3: CASSQGQGSSPLHF
DNA: TGCGCCAGCAGCCAGGGACAGGGGAGTTCACCCCTCCACTTT
V: TRBV5-1
J: TRBJ1-6
size: -
D: TRBD1

CDR3: CASSRTPTGDSPLHF
DNA: TGTGCCAGCAGCCGGACCCCGACGGGAGATTCACCCCTCCACTTT
V: TRBV6-5
J: TRBJ1-6
size: -
D: -

CDR3: CASSLISSSYNEQFF
DNA: TGCGCCAGCAGCTTGATTTCGAGCTCCTACAATGAGCAGTTCTTC
V: TRBV5-1
J: TRBJ2-1
size: -
D: -

CDR3: CSARTQETQYF
DNA: TGCAGTGCGCGGACTCAAGAGACCCAGTACTTC
V: TRBV20-1
J: TRBJ2-5
size: -
D: -

CDR3: CASSDSGKETQYF
DNA: TGTGCCAGCAGTGATAGCGGGAAAGAGACCCAGTACTTC
V: TRBV28
J: TRBJ2-5
size: -
D: TRBD2

CDR3: CANPGQGGGIGSNQPQHF
DNA: TGTGCCAACCCGGGACAGGGCGGCGGTATCGGAAGCAATCAGCCCCAGCATTTT
V: TRBV28
J: TRBJ1-5
size: -
D: TRBD1

CDR3: CASSYSIGYNEQFF
DNA: TGTGCCAGCAGTTACTCAATCGGTTACAATGAGCAGTTCTTC
V: TRBV6-6
J: TRBJ2-1
size: -
D: -

CDR3: CASSVREGGIQYF
DNA: TGTGCCAGCAGTGTCAGAGAGGGAGGCATTCAGTACTTC
V: TRBV2
J: TRBJ2-4
size: -
D: -

CDR3: CASSIRRPRFTGELFF
DNA: TGTGCCAGTAGTATTAGGCGGCCGCGATTCACCGGGGAGCTGTTTTTT
V: TRBV19
J: TRBJ2-2
size: -
D: -

CDR3: CASRDRTGRDTGELFF
DNA: TGTGCCAGCAGGGATAGGACAGGGAGGGACACCGGGGAGCTGTTTTTT
V: TRBV7-3
J: TRBJ2-2
size: -
D: -

CDR3: CASSPRQGDGEQYF
DNA: TGTGCCAGCTCACCACGGCAGGGGGACGGAGAGCAGTACTTC
V: TRBV18
J: TRBJ2-7
size: -
D: TRBD1

CDR3: CAWSLLSPGSGELFF
DNA: TGTGCCTGGAGTCTTTTGTCCCCAGGGTCCGGGGAGCTGTTTTTT
V: TRBV30
J: TRBJ2-2
size: -
D: -

CDR3: CASDSGQGLYNEQFF
DNA: TGTGCTAGTGATTCAGGACAGGGACTCTACAATGAGCAGTTCTTC
V: TRBV12-5
J: TRBJ2-1
size: -
D: TRBD1

CDR3: CASSAGQGAEAFF
DNA: TGTGCCAGCAGCGCGGGACAGGGGGCTGAAGCTTTCTTT
V: TRBV5-6
J: TRBJ1-1
size: -
D: TRBD1

CDR3: CASKLHGNSYEQYF
DNA: TGTGCCAGCAAGTTGCACGGGAACTCGTACGAGCAGTACTTC
V: TRBV28
J: TRBJ2-7
size: -
D: -

CDR3: CASSLRTGQHIRF
DNA: TGCGCCAGCAGCCTCCGAACGGGACAACATATCCGATTT
V: TRBV4-1
J: TRBJ1-6
size: -
D: -

CDR3: CASRRSKGADIQYF
DNA: TGTGCCAGCAGAAGGTCGAAGGGGGCGGACATTCAGTACTTC
V: TRBV27
J: TRBJ2-4
size: -
D: TRBD1

CDR3: CACAGTSGHNEQFF
DNA: TGTGCCTGCGCCGGGACTAGCGGACACAATGAGCAGTTCTTC
V: TRBV30
J: TRBJ2-1
size: -
D: TRBD2

CDR3: CASSQGASGAFF
DNA: TGTGCCAGCAGCCAAGGGGCCTCGGGGGCTTTCTTT
V: TRBV3-1/TRBV3-2
J: TRBJ1-1
size: -
D: -

CDR3: CASPQESYEQYF
DNA: TGTGCCAGCCCACAGGAAAGCTACGAGCAGTACTTC
V: TRBV7-9
J: TRBJ2-7
size: -
D: -

CDR3: CASTLHRQGATYEQYF
DNA: TGTGCCAGCACCTTACACCGGCAGGGGGCTACCTACGAGCAGTACTTC
V: TRBV7-6
J: TRBJ2-7
size: -
D: TRBD1

CDR3: CASSSGGRNEQFF
DNA: TGTGCCAGCAGTTCGGGAGGCCGCAATGAGCAGTTCTTC
V: TRBV2
J: TRBJ2-1
size: -
D: TRBD2

CDR3: CASSLPGHNSPLHF
DNA: TGTGCCAGCAGTCTCCCGGGACACAATTCACCCCTCCACTTT
V: TRBV28
J: TRBJ1-6
size: -
D: -

CDR3: CASSENGYTIYF
DNA: TGTGCCAGCAGTGAAAACGGGTACACCATATATTTT
V: TRBV6-1
J: TRBJ1-3
size: -
D: -

CDR3: CASRLVTAPPGANVLTF
DNA: TGTGCAAGTCGCTTAGTAACAGCCCCGCCTGGGGCCAACGTCCTGACTTTC
V: TRBV12-2
J: TRBJ2-6
size: -
D: -

CDR3: CASSQSYGQLTDTQYF
DNA: TGCGCCAGCAGTCAATCATACGGACAGCTCACAGATACGCAGTATTTT
V: TRBV23-1
J: TRBJ2-3
size: -
D: -

CDR3: CASSQGGYGRKTQYF
DNA: TGTGCCAGCAGCCAAGGGGGTTACGGTAGAAAGACCCAGTACTTC
V: TRBV7-8
J: TRBJ2-5
size: -
D: -

CDR3: CASSLRDLGNEQFF
DNA: TGTGCCAGCAGCTTAAGGGACTTGGGAAATGAGCAGTTCTTC
V: TRBV7-2
J: TRBJ2-1
size: -
D: -

CDR3: CASSLAGTGDDGYTF
DNA: TGCGCCAGCAGCTTGGCCGGGACAGGGGATGATGGCTACACCTTC
V: TRBV5-1
J: TRBJ1-2
size: -
D: TRBD1

CDR3: CASTSKGERSQPQHF
DNA: TGTGCCAGCACCTCGAAGGGGGAACGTAGTCAGCCCCAGCATTTT
V: TRBV6-5
J: TRBJ1-5
size: -
D: -